These T cell receptor beta chains were read from a single sample in a study of cytomegalovirus exposure and HLA in healthy donors. Data came from immunoSEQ multiplex PCR; TCRdb stores just in-frame clones and leaves some out. The top ten hold 6.1% of the sample, which has roughly 100,000 clones, 75% to 85% seen once. Sequencing was done on a sample of PBMCs. All receptors come from a man aged 18-30 years in good health and CMV-seronegative. Each CDR3 is given with its conserved first and last residue. Each record gives: D gene, V gene, J gene, clone size, CDR3 protein, CDR3 DNA. D genes are given only for firm matches. The size field is filled for only some rows; it gives once, few, many or a size class.

TRBD1	TRBV6-5	TRBJ2-1	NA	CASSFTGAYNEQFF	TGTGCCAGCAGTTTCACAGGGGCCTACAATGAGCAGTTCTTC
TRBD2	TRBV14	TRBJ2-1	few	CASSLAGGGGNEQFF	TGTGCCAGCAGCCTAGCGGGAGGAGGGGGCAATGAGCAGTTCTTC
TRBD2	TRBV9	TRBJ2-7	NA	CASSAGGSSYEQYF	TGTGCCAGCAGCGCGGGGGGAAGCTCCTACGAGCAGTACTTC
NA	TRBV27	TRBJ1-3	NA	CASSFRGLGNTIYF	TGTGCCAGCAGTTTTCGAGGCCTTGGAAACACCATATATTTT
NA	TRBV7-2	TRBJ1-1	NA	CASSLSVKNTEAFF	TGTGCCAGCAGCTTATCAGTCAAGAACACTGAAGCTTTCTTT
NA	TRBV7-2	TRBJ2-3	NA	CASSLATVRTDTDTQYF	TGTGCCAGCAGCTTAGCGACGGTTAGAACAGACACAGATACGCAGTATTTT
NA	TRBV15	TRBJ1-4	once	CATSRDKTAGWEKLFF	TGTGCCACCAGCAGAGACAAGACAGCGGGATGGGAAAAACTGTTTTTT
NA	TRBV7-2	TRBJ1-3	NA	CASSLAVAGSGNTIYF	TGTGCCAGCAGCTTAGCAGTGGCAGGCTCTGGAAACACCATATATTTT
TRBD2	TRBV7-9	TRBJ2-7	NA	CASSPLAGGPREQYF	TGTGCCAGCAGCCCACTAGCGGGAGGGCCTAGGGAGCAGTACTTC
TRBD1	TRBV5-4	TRBJ2-7	NA	CASKISKGAQEQYF	TGTGCCAGCAAAATTTCGAAGGGGGCTCAAGAGCAGTACTTC
TRBD1	TRBV7-9	TRBJ2-1	few	CASTPTGQGLYEQFF	TGTGCCAGCACGCCGACGGGACAGGGGTTATACGAGCAGTTCTTC
TRBD1	TRBV6-5	TRBJ1-1	NA	CASSYSTGGMNTEAFF	TGTGCCAGCAGTTACTCGACAGGGGGGATGAACACTGAAGCTTTCTTT
TRBD1	TRBV25-1	TRBJ1-6	NA	CASSGTGANSPLHF	TGTGCCAGCAGTGGGACAGGGGCGAATTCACCCCTCCACTTT
TRBD1	TRBV18	TRBJ2-6	NA	CASSSGTGVSTGANVLTF	TGTGCCAGCTCTTCCGGGACAGGGGTTAGCACTGGGGCCAACGTCCTGACTTTC
NA	TRBV21-1	TRBJ2-5	NA	CASSKISRASGTPEVEIETQYF	TGTGCCAGCAGCAAAATAAGCCGGGCTAGCGGTACCCCAGAAGTCGAGATCGAGACCCAGTACTTC